This TCR beta chain was obtained from a study of blood T cells in healthy people across ages. Study-level information: Roughly one uniquely barcoded beta molecule per two T cells was captured.

The V gene's germline CDR1 is MNHNS and CDR2 SASEGT. The CDR3 sequence is 12 residues long. The V end lost 5 bases, the J end lost 8 bases, and 10 bases lay between the germline ends. A second PCR, run for roughly 7 to 12 cycles, used a sample-barcoded 5' primer plus a J-beta primer mix. TCRdb re-called the 5' RACE reads with MiXCR, one entry per CDR3 protein. Among over 1,300,000 distinct CDR3 sequences listed, roughly 59% were seen once. Study observations and caveats: Measured against age, TCR beta diversity per million T cells decreased in a roughly linear manner.

The count of this clonotype is one. Its antigen is currently unknown. The genes are TRBV6-1 and TRBJ2-1; unclear D gene. The sequenced sample consisted of blood. This clonotype was sampled from a man aged 18-30 years in good health. In DNA form, the CDR3 reads TGTGCCAGCAGTTTTTTAGTCGATGAGCAGTTCTTC. Its translation is CASSFLVDEQFF.